This entry lists 21 T cell receptor beta chains sequenced from one sample in a study of OX40 agonist ivuxolimab in advanced cancers. Library preparation was by the immunoSEQ multiplex PCR assay. Imported from immuneACCESS, the table was reduced by TCRdb to in-frame sequences with V and J called. These copies leave out some clones; in studies compared against another copy, an unresolved V gene accounts for under half, and the cause of the remainder is not known. The sample includes roughly 60,000 clones, with approximately 92% observed a single time. The ten largest account for around an eighth of the sample. The sample here was CD4+ or CD8+ T cells sorted from blood, taken in a trial of the OX40 agonist ivuxolimab. Receptors were obtained from an adult with an advanced solid tumor such as melanoma, head and neck, liver or kidney cancer.

J is TRBJ2-3 and V is TRBV16, with a possible D match to TRBD1 (6 bases). V lost 2 bases to trimming and J lost 2 bases, with 14 bases between them. CDR3 size: 16 residues. Germline-derived CDR1 and CDR2 are KGHSY and FQNENV. The CDR3 region is CASSQGDTGHTDTQYF. CDR3 nucleotide sequence: TGTGCCAGCAGCCAAGGGGACACCGGCCACACAGATACGCAGTATTTT. Full variable domain (rest looked up from reference TRBV16 and TRBJ2-3): GEEVAQTPKHLVRGEGQKAKLYCAPIKGHSYVFWYQQVLKNEFKFLISFQNENVFDETGMPKERFSAKCLPNSPCSLEIQATKLEDSAVYFCASSQGDTGHTDTQYFGPGTRLTVL.

The chain uses TRBV5-1 and TRBJ1-2; TRBD1 is a possible D gene (5 bases). Germline assignment: CDR1 SGHRS and CDR2 YFSETQ. V was shortened by 4 bases and J by 2 bases, with 15 bases between the two germline ends. CDR3 size: 15 residues. Here the CDR3 reads CASSMVAGLNYGYTF. The CDR3 bases are TGCGCCAGCAGCATGGTTGCAGGGCTCAACTATGGCTACACCTTC. Full variable domain (remainder filled in from reference TRBV5-1 and TRBJ1-2): KAGVTQTPRYLIKTRGQQVTLSCSPISGHRSVSWYQQTPGQGLQFLFEYFSETQRNKGNFPGRFSGRQFSNSRSEMNVSTLELGDSALYLCASSMVAGLNYGYTFGSGTRLTVV.

This sequence joins TRBV5-1 and TRBJ2-7, with D maybe TRBD1 (6 bases). The CDR3 totals 15 residues. V gave up 1 base and J gave up 4 bases, with 15 bases separating them. CDR1 SGHRS and CDR2 YFSETQ come from the germline V gene. This CDR3 reads CASSLSPGVGYEQYF. DNA of the CDR3: TGCGCCAGCAGCTTGAGTCCAGGGGTGGGGTACGAGCAGTACTTC.

In this sample, this clone is medium-sized. The chain couples TRBV29-1 to TRBJ1-1, with D perhaps TRBD1 (6 bases). Germline CDR1 SQVTM, CDR2 ANQGSEA. Deletions cut 4 bases from V and 6 bases from J, with 12 bases between. The CDR3 covers 12 residues. CDR3 in amino acids: CSVGGGEAEAFF. The CDR3 DNA reads TGCAGCGTTGGAGGGGGGGAGGCTGAAGCTTTCTTT.

J is TRBJ2-2 and V is TRBV7-9, with a tentative D call TRBD1 (6 bases). The CDR3 sequence is 15 residues long. V lost 5 bases to trimming and J lost 0 bases, with 10 bases between them. Germline V lookup: CDR1 SEHNR, CDR2 FQNEAQ (reference sequence). As DNA, the CDR3 is TGTGCCAGCAGCCGGGACACCCCGAACACCGGGGAGCTGTTTTTT. It yields the protein CASSRDTPNTGELFF.

Note on this clone: Within the sample, other DNA sequences also encode this same CDR3. CDR3: CASSLGQGGNSPLHF. The CDR3 DNA follows: TGCGCCAGCAGCTTGGGACAGGGTGGTAATTCACCCCTCCACTTT. The V and J genes are TRBV5-1 and TRBJ1-6, with 7 bases fitting TRBD1. The CDR3 loop spans 15 amino acids. Trimming removed 0 bases from V and 6 bases from J; junction bases left unmatched: 3. Germline V lookup: CDR1 SGHRS, CDR2 YFSETQ. The full variable domain, in which reference TRBV5-1 and TRBJ1-6 provide the parts outside the CDR3, is KAGVTQTPRYLIKTRGQQVTLSCSPISGHRSVSWYQQTPGQGLQFLFEYFSETQRNKGNFPGRFSGRQFSNSRSEMNVSTLELGDSALYLCASSLGQGGNSPLHFGNGTRLTVT.

The chain employs TRBV27 and TRBJ1-5; the D gene is possibly TRBD1 (5 bases). The V end was cut by 6 bases, the J end by 7 bases, with 16 bases between. Germline CDR1 and CDR2: MNHEY and SMNVEV (reference sequence). CDR3 size: 14 residues. CDR3 region: CASSLTEDGQPQHF. CDR3 coding DNA: TGTGCCAGCAGCCTGACAGAGGACGGCCAGCCCCAGCATTTT.

The V gene is TRBV11-2, the J gene TRBJ2-2, with 10 bases fitting TRBD2. The V gene's germline CDR1 is SGHAT and CDR2 FQNNGV. Trimming at V came to 0 bases and at J to 6 bases, leaving 7 bases not matched to a gene. There are 17 residues in the CDR3. CDR3 protein: CASSLDPWGTSAGELFF. The CDR3 bases are TGTGCCAGCAGCTTAGATCCCTGGGGGACTAGCGCCGGGGAGCTGTTTTTT. The full variable domain, completed using reference TRBV11-2 and TRBJ2-2, is EAGVAQSPRYKIIEKRQSVAFWCNPISGHATLYWYQQILGQGPKLLIQFQNNGVVDDSQLPKDRFSAERLKGVDSTLKIQPAKLEDSAVYLCASSLDPWGTSAGELFFGEGSRLTVL.

The chain joins TRBV5-1 to TRBJ1-1; 9 bases line up with TRBD1. V was pared by 4 bases and J by 0 bases, with 7 bases of the junction left unmatched. The CDR3 contains 16 residues. Per germline, CDR1 SGHRS and CDR2 YFSETQ. As DNA, the CDR3 is TGCGCCAGCAGCACCGGACAGGGGATCTTGAACACTGAAGCTTTCTTT. This encodes CASSTGQGILNTEAFF.

The chain combines TRBV6-5 with TRBJ2-1; 7 positions agree with TRBD2. Germline CDR1 MNHEY, CDR2 SVGAGI. Trimming took 7 bases from V and 3 from J; bases not matched to a gene: 9. This CDR3 contains 15 residues. CDR3 sequence: CASTARREGYNEQFF. The CDR3 nucleotides read TGTGCCAGCACGGCCCGCAGGGAGGGCTACAATGAGCAGTTCTTC.

A few counts support this clone. The rearrangement links TRBV27 to TRBJ1-1; D unresolved. The germline V gene encodes CDR1 MNHEY and CDR2 SMNVEV (reference sequence). V gave up 8 bases and J gave up 3 bases, with 10 bases separating them. This CDR3 spans 12 amino acids. The CDR3 region is CASGILYTEAFF. The CDR3 region has the DNA TGTGCCAGCGGGATCTTGTACACTGAAGCTTTCTTT.

This rearrangement joins TRBV5-1 to TRBJ2-7; D may match TRBD1 or TRBD2 (5 bases each). Trimming removed 4 bases at V and 3 bases at J, with 14 bases between. CDR3 length: 14 amino acids. CDR1 is SGHRS, CDR2 YFSETQ, per germline. As DNA, the CDR3 is TGCGCCAGCAGCGACCGGGACCGATACTACGAGCAGTACTTC. This encodes CASSDRDRYYEQYF.

This chain joins TRBV27 and TRBJ1-4, with D perhaps TRBD1 (5 bases). Trimming left V 2 bases short and J 5 bases short, with 18 bases between. The CDR3 extends over 17 amino acids. Germline assignment: CDR1 MNHEY and CDR2 SMNVEV (reference sequence). The CDR3 DNA is TGTGCCAGCAGTTTAAGTCGGGGCGGCGGGAGAAATGAAAAACTGTTTTTT. Translating gives CASSLSRGGGRNEKLFF.

This rearrangement joins TRBV5-6 to TRBJ2-5, with D possibly matching TRBD1 (6 bases). Deletions cut 2 bases from V and 5 bases from J, with 10 bases between. Germline values: CDR1 SGHDT, CDR2 YYEEEE. This CDR3 is built from 13 residues. In DNA, the CDR3 is TGTGCCAGCAGCTTCGCAGGGGTTGAGACCCAGTACTTC. Translating gives CASSFAGVETQYF.

This chain uses TRBV7-9 with TRBJ2-7, with 11 bases that match TRBD1. The J segment lost 6 bases and the V segment lost 8 bases, leaving 9 bases of the junction unmatched. Germline CDR1 reads SEHNR; CDR2 reads FQNEAQ (reference sequence). The CDR3 has 14 amino acids. The CDR3 loop reads CASAHRTGGFEQYF. Written as DNA, the CDR3 is TGTGCCAGCGCACACCGGACAGGGGGCTTCGAGCAGTACTTC.

The chain combines TRBV6-1 with TRBJ1-6; TRBD1 is a possible D gene (6 bases). Germline-derived CDR1 and CDR2 are MNHNS and SASEGT. Trimming shortened V by 2 bases and J by 5 bases, and 10 bases separated the two germline ends. This CDR3 has 15 amino acids. The CDR3 is CASSELGQHNSPLHF. The CDR3 nucleotides read TGTGCCAGCAGTGAATTAGGACAGCATAATTCACCCCTCCACTTT.

This chain uses TRBV29-1 with TRBJ2-1, with D perhaps TRBD2 (6 bases). CDR1 and CDR2 from the germline V gene are SQVTM and ANQGSEA. The CDR3 length is 15 residues. V dropped 5 bases and J dropped 3 bases, with 17 bases sitting between them. The CDR3 loop reads CSVQIAVSIYNEQFF. In DNA, the CDR3 is TGCAGCGTTCAGATAGCGGTGTCGATCTACAATGAGCAGTTCTTC.

The chain combines TRBV7-6 with TRBJ2-1; 11 positions agree with TRBD2. Germline assignment: CDR1 SGHVS and CDR2 FNYEAQ. The CDR3 runs 20 residues. The V gene end was trimmed by 3 bases and the J gene end by 8 bases; junction bases not matched to a gene: 21. The CDR3 here is CASSFRLTGTSGMSRDEQFF. The CDR3 region has the DNA TGTGCCAGCAGCTTTAGGCTCACCGGGACTAGCGGAATGTCACGGGATGAGCAGTTCTTC.

This clone was seen once. The V and J genes are TRBV27 and TRBJ2-7, with TRBD1 identical over 9 bases. V gave up 4 bases and J gave up 6 bases; unmatched junction bases: 7. The CDR3 has 14 amino acids. Germline CDR1 is MNHEY and CDR2 is SMNVEV (reference sequence). DNA for the CDR3: TGTGCCAGCAGTTCCGGGACAGGGCTTGGCGAGCAGTACTTC. Amino acid sequence: CASSSGTGLGEQYF.

This chain links TRBV19 with TRBJ2-7, with TRBD1 as a possible D gene (5 bases). This CDR3 is 12 amino acids long. Germline CDR1 LNHDA, CDR2 SQIVND (reference sequence). Trimming cost V 6 bases and J 6 bases, with 12 bases left between them. The chain's CDR3 is CASSLSGIEQYF. The DNA for the CDR3 is TGTGCCAGTAGCCTTTCAGGGATCGAGCAGTACTTC.

The V call is TRBV19, the J call TRBJ2-2; a possible D gene is TRBD2 (6 bases). The CDR3 loop spans 13 amino acids. Germline CDR1 reads LNHDA; CDR2 reads SQIVND (reference sequence). With 10 bases removed from V and 7 bases from J, the gap between germline ends came to 16 bases. CDR3 sequence: CAIGLNSGGELFF. Written as DNA, the CDR3 is TGTGCCATCGGACTAAATTCTGGCGGGGAGCTGTTTTTT. The complete variable domain, with remaining parts taken from reference TRBV19 and TRBJ2-2, reads DGGITQSPKYLFRKEGQNVTLSCEQNLNHDAMYWYRQDPGQGLRLIYYSQIVNDFQKGDIAEGYSVSREKKESFPLTVTSAQKNPTAFYLCAIGLNSGGELFFGEGSRLTVL.